The next 26 T cell receptor beta chains were all read from a single sample in a study of Tregs in tolerant kidney transplant recipients. TCRdb's table, derived via immunoSEQ multiplex PCR, lists solely in-frame clones and lacks some. This sample has about 18,000 clones, with approximately 80% found just once. Sequencing was carried out using Tregs from blood. The receptors shown here come from a human donor in good health.

This chain uses TRBV19 with TRBJ2-3; D ambiguous. In germline, CDR1 is LNHDA, CDR2 SQIVND (reference sequence). This CDR3 region has 12 residues. V was shortened by 5 bases and J by 4 bases, with 7 bases between the two germline ends. The CDR3 protein is CASSQGADTQYF. CDR3 bases: TGTGCCAGTAGTCAAGGCGCAGATACGCAGTATTTT. The full variable domain, completed using reference TRBV19 and TRBJ2-3, is DGGITQSPKYLFRKEGQNVTLSCEQNLNHDAMYWYRQDPGQGLRLIYYSQIVNDFQKGDIAEGYSVSREKKESFPLTVTSAQKNPTAFYLCASSQGADTQYFGPGTRLTVL.

The chain joins TRBV7-7 to TRBJ2-5; D is unresolved. The germline CDR1 and CDR2 sequences are SSHAT and FNYEAQ (reference sequence). Trimming took off 5 bases at V and 4 bases at J, with 11 bases between the two ends. The CDR3 length is 13 residues. The CDR3 spells CASSRLISETQYF. DNA of the CDR3: TGTGCCAGCAGCAGACTCATCTCAGAGACCCAGTACTTC.

This clone was found once. This chain connects TRBV7-2 to TRBJ1-2; a weak D match, TRBD1 (6 bases). Trimming pared 5 bases from V and 8 bases from J, leaving 18 bases between. The germline CDR1 and CDR2 sequences are SGHTA and FQGNSA. CDR3 size: 14 residues. The CDR3 DNA follows: TGTGCCAGCAGCCCCACAGGGAGTTCTTTGGGCTACACCTTC. Translating gives CASSPTGSSLGYTF.

The rearrangement uses TRBV6-5 and TRBJ2-1; D perhaps matches TRBD1 (6 bases). Germline V gene data show CDR1 as MNHEY and CDR2 as SVGAGI. The CDR3 has 13 residues. Deletions cut 4 bases from V and 6 bases from J, with 10 bases between. The CDR3 DNA is TGTGCCAGCAGTTTCAGGGGTCCCAATGAGCAGTTCTTC. As protein: CASSFRGPNEQFF.

The genes are TRBV9 and TRBJ2-3; D is uncertain. Germline CDR1 and CDR2: SGDLS and YYNGEE. The CDR3 is 15 residues long. Trimming took 1 base from V and 4 from J, leaving 13 bases between them. CDR3 nucleotides: TGTGCCAGCAGCGTAAGGGTTCGACCCCCAGATACGCAGTATTTT. It codes for CASSVRVRPPDTQYF.

V gene TRBV11-2 combines with J gene TRBJ2-3, with D possibly being TRBD1 (5 bases). Germline CDR1 SGHAT, CDR2 FQNNGV. CDR3 length equals 15 residues. V gave up 5 bases and J gave up 3 bases, with 15 bases separating them. CDR3 nucleotide sequence: TGTGCCAGCAGCCCGCAGACAGTTCCTACAGATACGCAGTATTTT. Amino acid sequence: CASSPQTVPTDTQYF.

By sample fraction, this clone is medium-sized. The genes are TRBV9 and TRBJ2-2; D possibly corresponds to TRBD2 (7 bases). CDR1 and CDR2 (germline): SGDLS, YYNGEE. CDR3 size: 14 residues. Trimming left V 4 bases short and J 3 bases short, with 10 bases between. CDR3 region: CASSTGGYTGELFF. CDR3 nucleotide sequence: TGTGCCAGCAGCACGGGGGGCTACACCGGGGAGCTGTTTTTT.

The chain uses TRBV4-3 and TRBJ1-2; TRBD1 agrees at 9 bases. The CDR3 extends over 15 amino acids. The V segment lost 2 bases and the J segment 4 bases; nucleotides outside the gene matches: 5. Per the germline V gene, CDR1 is LGHNA and CDR2 is YSLEER. CDR3: CASSQNRDRVYGYTF. CDR3 coding DNA: TGCGCCAGCAGCCAAAACCGGGACAGGGTCTATGGCTACACCTTC.

The chain joins TRBV19 to TRBJ2-1, with 9 positions matching TRBD2. Germline V gives CDR1 LNHDA, CDR2 SQIVND (reference sequence). V dropped 7 bases and J dropped 4; count of bases not matched to a gene: 8. CDR3 length: 15 amino acids. CDR3 sequence: CASKLSSGVYNEQFF. In DNA, the CDR3 is TGTGCCAGTAAATTATCTAGCGGGGTGTACAATGAGCAGTTCTTC.

The rearrangement uses TRBV12-5 and TRBJ2-1, with D unclear. The CDR3 totals 15 residues. V lost 5 bases and J lost 2, with 13 bases in between. Germline lookup yields CDR1 LGHNT and CDR2 FRNRAP. CDR3 loop: CASGPDYRAYNEQFF. The DNA for the CDR3 is TGTGCTAGTGGTCCGGATTACCGGGCCTACAATGAGCAGTTCTTC.

J is TRBJ1-1 and V is TRBV29-1; D may be TRBD1 (5 bases). CDR1 is SQVTM and CDR2 is ANQGSEA in the germline V gene. Deletions cut 6 bases from V and 0 bases from J, with 11 bases between. CDR3 length: 13 residues. CDR3: CSVAPGLNTEAFF. The CDR3 nucleotides read TGCAGCGTCGCCCCGGGACTGAACACTGAAGCTTTCTTT.

This clone has only a few counts. The V gene is TRBV9, the J gene TRBJ2-3, with D perhaps matching TRBD1 (6 bases). Trimming pared 3 bases from V and 1 base from J, leaving 12 bases between. The germline V gene encodes CDR1 SGDLS and CDR2 YYNGEE. The CDR3 length is 15 residues. The CDR3 DNA reads TGTGCCAGCAGCGCAAAAGCAGGGGGCACAGATACGCAGTATTTT. Amino acids: CASSAKAGGTDTQYF.

This sequence joins TRBV5-1 and TRBJ1-3; maybe TRBD1 (5 bases). CDR3 length equals 14 residues. Trimming removed 5 bases at V and 0 bases at J, with 9 bases between. Germline-derived CDR1 and CDR2 are SGHRS and YFSETQ. The CDR3 protein is CASSSTDSGNTIYF. CDR3 nucleotides: TGCGCCAGCAGTTCGACAGACTCTGGAAACACCATATATTTT. Supplemented by reference TRBV5-1 and TRBJ1-3, the full variable domain reads KAGVTQTPRYLIKTRGQQVTLSCSPISGHRSVSWYQQTPGQGLQFLFEYFSETQRNKGNFPGRFSGRQFSNSRSEMNVSTLELGDSALYLCASSSTDSGNTIYFGEGSWLTVV.

The genes are TRBV28 and TRBJ2-1; D gene ambiguous. Germline CDR1 MDHEN, CDR2 SYDVKM. Trimming removed 6 bases at V and 7 bases at J, with 4 bases between. This CDR3 has 10 amino acids. CDR3 sequence reads: CASRENEQFF. CDR3 DNA: TGTGCCAGCAGAGAAAATGAGCAGTTCTTC.

The chain links TRBV7-2 to TRBJ1-2; 10 positions agree with TRBD1. CDR1 is SGHTA and CDR2 is FQGNSA in the germline V gene. The CDR3 extends over 18 amino acids. V was pared by 4 bases and J by 3 bases, with 14 bases of the junction left unmatched. This CDR3 reads CASSSPRQGAGKYYGYTF. CDR3 DNA sequence: TGTGCCAGCAGCTCCCCCCGACAGGGGGCGGGGAAGTACTATGGCTACACCTTC.

CDR3 sequence: CASSPRAEYGYTF. The CDR3 DNA is TGTGCCAGCTCACCACGGGCTGAATATGGCTACACCTTC. The chain is built from TRBV18 and TRBJ1-2; D is undetermined. Germline V lookup: CDR1 KGHSH, CDR2 LQKENI. The germline V and J ends were trimmed by 1 base and 5 bases, with 8 bases remaining between them. This CDR3 comprises 13 residues.

This clone appeared a few times. The rearrangement joins TRBV20-1 to TRBJ2-5; D unclear. With 7 bases removed from V and 5 bases from J, the gap between germline ends came to 11 bases. Germline V gene lookup returns CDR1 DFQATT and CDR2 SNEGSKA (reference sequence). This CDR3 has 11 residues. The CDR3 region is CSGMGRETQYF. Written as DNA, the CDR3 is TGCAGTGGGATGGGTCGGGAGACCCAGTACTTC.

The chain has TRBV6-1 and TRBJ1-2; maybe TRBD1 (5 bases). CDR1 is MNHNS and CDR2 is SASEGT in the germline V gene. The CDR3 runs 16 residues. V gave up 2 bases and J gave up 2 bases, with 15 bases separating them. CDR3 bases: TGTGCCAGCAGTGAACATAGACAGATCCTAAACTATGGCTACACCTTC. It encodes CASSEHRQILNYGYTF.

The V call is TRBV18, the J call TRBJ2-3; D is uncertain. The CDR3 has 14 residues. V shed 2 bases and J shed 3 bases, with 9 bases lying between them. The V gene's germline CDR1 is KGHSH and CDR2 LQKENI. CDR3 amino acids: CASSPGLGTDTQYF. CDR3 nucleotides: TGTGCCAGCTCACCAGGGCTGGGTACAGATACGCAGTATTTT.

The chain has TRBV4-1 and TRBJ1-5; D unclear. The germline CDR1 and CDR2 sequences are MGHRA and YSYEKL. V was cut by 0 bases and J by 0 bases, with 15 bases left in between. The CDR3 is made up of 18 amino acids. The CDR3 spells CASSQDNSPGYSNQPQHF. CDR3 coding DNA: TGCGCCAGCAGCCAAGATAATAGTCCGGGCTATAGCAATCAGCCCCAGCATTTT.

The chain links TRBV18 to TRBJ1-5, with D possibly TRBD1 on 5 matching bases. This CDR3 comprises 13 residues. The germline V gene has CDR1 KGHSH and CDR2 LQKENI. Trimming stripped 5 bases from V and 7 bases from J, with 12 bases between. In DNA, the CDR3 is TGTGCCAGCTCAGCAGGGACGGGGCAGCCCCAGCATTTT. Amino acid sequence: CASSAGTGQPQHF.

The gene calls are TRBV4-2 and TRBJ1-6, with D possibly being TRBD1 (5 bases). Germline CDR1 and CDR2: LGHNA and YNFKEQ. V lost 3 bases and J lost 11, with 20 bases in between. CDR3 length equals 16 residues. The CDR3 protein is CASSQVTGTLDAPLHF. The DNA of the CDR3 is TGTGCCAGCAGCCAGGTAACCGGGACCCTAGATGCACCCCTCCACTTT.

The chain has TRBV7-8 and TRBJ1-2; 7 positions agree with TRBD1. V lost 1 base to trimming and J lost 4 bases; unmatched junction nucleotides: 6. The CDR3 spans 15 residues. In germline, CDR1 is SGHVS, CDR2 FQNEAQ. The CDR3 sequence: CASSLVVGGGYGYTF. The DNA of the CDR3 is TGTGCCAGCAGCTTAGTAGTAGGGGGCGGCTATGGCTACACCTTC.

V usage is TRBV6-5 and J usage is TRBJ1-6; no firm D call. This CDR3 comprises 14 residues. CDR1 and CDR2 (germline): MNHEY, SVGAGI. V was cut by 3 bases and J by 7 bases, with 10 bases left in between. CDR3 sequence (DNA): TGTGCCAGCAGTTATAGGACTGGGAATTCACCCCTCCACTTT. Amino acids: CASSYRTGNSPLHF.

This clone was observed once. This sequence joins TRBV19 and TRBJ2-1; D ambiguous. V lost 4 bases and J 8 bases, leaving 6 bases between the germline ends. The germline V gene has CDR1 LNHDA and CDR2 SQIVND (reference sequence). The CDR3 has 11 residues. The CDR3 DNA follows: TGTGCCAGTAGTAGACAATATGAGCAGTTCTTC. Protein: CASSRQYEQFF.

This clone was found a few times. The chain combines TRBV15 with TRBJ2-2; TRBD2 matches at 7 bases. The CDR3 loop spans 15 amino acids. The germline V gene has CDR1 LNHNV and CDR2 YYDKDF (reference sequence). V dropped 5 bases and J dropped 7; count of bases not matched to a gene: 10. The CDR3 is CATSAREKLSGELFF. The DNA of the CDR3 is TGTGCCACCAGCGCGCGGGAGAAGTTAAGCGGGGAGCTGTTTTTT.